The 16 T cell receptor beta chains in this list originate from one sample, sequenced in a study of CD8 T cells in ankylosing spondylitis. TCRdb processed the 5' RACE reads anew with MiXCR; each CDR3 protein has one entry. The sample contains some 200,000 distinct CDR3 sequences, about 20% of which appear only once. The sequenced material came from blood, either unsorted or a sorted T cell fraction (not recorded which). The receptor source for this set is a male donor between 5 and 35 years old with ankylosing spondylitis or in good health (not recorded which).

This clonotype was seen only a few times. The chain recombines TRBV27 with TRBJ1-1, with D perhaps matching TRBD1 (5 bases). The V gene lost 6 bases and the J gene lost 1 base, with 18 bases spanning the gap. From germline, CDR1 is MNHEY and CDR2 SMNVEV (reference sequence). The CDR3 covers 16 residues. The CDR3 is CASRVYKGPPNTEAFF. CDR3 DNA: TGTGCCAGCAGAGTCTATAAGGGGCCGCCGAACACTGAAGCTTTCTTT.

This clonotype has only a few counts. The chain carries TRBV9 and TRBJ2-1; TRBD2 matches at 13 bases. The germline CDR1 and CDR2 sequences are SGDLS and YYNGEE. The CDR3 runs 18 residues. The V segment lost 0 bases and the J segment 7 bases; nucleotides outside the gene matches: 10. DNA for the CDR3: TGTGCCAGCAGCGTAGCTCACGGCGGGACTAGCGGGAAGAATGAGCAGTTCTTC. This sequence encodes CASSVAHGGTSGKNEQFF.

This clonotype occurred many times. The chain links TRBV5-1 to TRBJ2-7; 10 bases match TRBD2. The V gene's germline CDR1 is SGHRS and CDR2 YFSETQ. This CDR3 region has 16 residues. V dropped 0 bases and J dropped 0; count of bases not matched to a gene: 3. The chain's CDR3 is CASSLASGSLSYEQYF. The CDR3 DNA is TGCGCCAGCAGCTTGGCTAGCGGGAGTCTCTCCTACGAGCAGTACTTC.

In its sample, this clonotype was seen many times. The chain has TRBV5-1 and TRBJ2-2; no definite D call. V was pared by 7 bases and J by 3 bases, with 10 bases between. Germline V lookup: CDR1 SGHRS, CDR2 YFSETQ. This CDR3 region has 13 residues. CDR3 sequence: CASAGTYTGELFF. Here the CDR3 DNA reads TGCGCCAGCGCTGGAACGTACACCGGGGAGCTGTTTTTT. The entire variable domain, with the rest obtained from reference TRBV5-1 and TRBJ2-2, is as follows: KAGVTQTPRYLIKTRGQQVTLSCSPISGHRSVSWYQQTPGQGLQFLFEYFSETQRNKGNFPGRFSGRQFSNSRSEMNVSTLELGDSALYLCASAGTYTGELFFGEGSRLTVL.

The chain links TRBV29-1 to TRBJ2-1; tentative D call: TRBD1 (6 bases). V lost 4 bases and J 6 bases, leaving 13 bases between the germline ends. Looked up from germline, CDR1 is SQVTM and CDR2 is ANQGSEA. The CDR3 runs to 13 residues. This CDR3 is CSVAGQLTNEQFF. CDR3 sequence (DNA): TGCAGCGTTGCTGGACAGCTAACCAATGAGCAGTTCTTC.

This clonotype was found many times. The V and J genes are TRBV27 and TRBJ1-1; D possibly corresponds to TRBD1 (6 bases). Germline V gene data show CDR1 as MNHEY and CDR2 as SMNVEV (reference sequence). The CDR3 is made up of 14 amino acids. Trimming shortened V by 2 bases and J by 4 bases, and 11 bases separated the two germline ends. The DNA for the CDR3 is TGTGCCAGCAGTTTAGACAGGAGGGCCACTGAAGCTTTCTTT. Protein: CASSLDRRATEAFF.

This clonotype appeared many times. The chain combines TRBV19 with TRBJ2-3, with D perhaps TRBD2 (6 bases). The CDR3 loop spans 14 amino acids. Per the germline V gene, CDR1 is LNHDA and CDR2 is SQIVND (reference sequence). The V end was cut by 9 bases, the J end by 0 bases, with 13 bases between. DNA of the CDR3: TGTGCCAGCCGGGGACTGTCTAGCACAGATACGCAGTATTTT. It translates to CASRGLSSTDTQYF.

This clonotype was counted many times. The rearrangement links TRBV12-3 or TRBV12-4 to TRBJ2-1, with TRBD2 as a possible D gene (5 bases). The ends were cut back, 5 bases at V and 4 bases at J, with 15 bases in the middle. This CDR3 has 15 residues. CDR3 DNA: TGTGCCAGCAGTCCCGGGATAGCGCGGTACAATGAGCAGTTCTTC. This gives the protein CASSPGIARYNEQFF.

At least ten counts were recorded for this clonotype. The chain joins TRBV6-6 to TRBJ1-1; no firm D call. The germline CDR1 and CDR2 sequences are MNHNY and SVGAGI (reference sequence). This CDR3 region has 16 residues. The V gene lost 5 bases and the J gene lost 0 bases, with 16 bases spanning the gap. The CDR3 DNA follows: TGTGCCAGCAGTGCCCGGGGAGGGAGCATGAACACTGAAGCTTTCTTT. It encodes CASSARGGSMNTEAFF.

In this sample, this clonotype turned up a few times. Being one base from a much bigger clone, this may be a read error. The chain employs TRBV12-3 or TRBV12-4 and TRBJ1-2; 7 bases agree with TRBD1. This CDR3 comprises 13 residues. CDR3 bases: TGTGCCAGCAGTTTTAAGGGGGCGCGGGGCTACCCCTTC. The encoded protein is CASSFKGARGYPF.

At least ten counts were recorded for this clonotype. The chain couples TRBV20-1 to TRBJ1-5; maybe TRBD1 (6 bases). The CDR3 spans 15 residues. CDR1 is DFQATT and CDR2 is SNEGSKA in the germline V gene (reference sequence). The V end lost 2 bases, the J end lost 0 bases, and 11 bases lay between the germline ends. This chain's CDR3 is CSARQGTYSNQPQHF. CDR3 sequence (DNA): TGCAGTGCTAGACAGGGGACCTATAGCAATCAGCCCCAGCATTTT.

The table lists this clonotype with many counts. The V gene is TRBV28, the J gene TRBJ2-2; the D is unclear. Germline values: CDR1 MDHEN, CDR2 SYDVKM. The V gene lost 6 bases and the J gene lost 8 bases, with 10 bases spanning the gap. This CDR3 region has 12 residues. The CDR3, as DNA: TGTGCCAGCAGGGCCCTAAGGGGGGAGCTGTTTTTT. Protein: CASRALRGELFF. The full variable domain, with the rest looked up from reference TRBV28 and TRBJ2-2, is DVKVTQSSRYLVKRTGEKVFLECVQDMDHENMFWYRQDPGLGLRLIYFSYDVKMKEKGDIPEGYSVSREKKERFSLILESASTNQTSMYLCASRALRGELFFGEGSRLTVL.

The chain combines TRBV6-5 with TRBJ1-2; 7 bases line up with TRBD1. Germline loops: CDR1 MNHEY, CDR2 SVGAGI. This CDR3 is built from 13 residues. J lost 6 bases, V lost 5 bases, and 6 bases had no gene match. CDR3 sequence (DNA): TGTGCCAGCAGTCATGACAGGGAAGATGGCTACACCTTC. This gives the protein CASSHDREDGYTF.

V and J are TRBV24-1 and TRBJ2-3, with D maybe TRBD2 (5 bases). The CDR3 runs 14 residues. CDR1 and CDR2 from the germline V gene are KGHDR and SFDVKD. The germline V and J ends were trimmed by 7 bases and 5 bases, with 15 bases remaining between them. CDR3 coding DNA: TGTGCCACCAGAGAGGGCCAAATGGGAGATACGCAGTATTTT. As protein: CATREGQMGDTQYF.

This clonotype was observed many times. The chain links TRBV11-2 to TRBJ2-5; D possibly uses TRBD1 or TRBD2 (5 bases each). CDR1 and CDR2 (germline): SGHAT, FQNNGV. The germline V and J ends were trimmed by 0 bases and 7 bases, with 9 bases remaining between them. The CDR3 loop spans 13 amino acids. CDR3 residues: CASSLEGRGTQYF. In DNA, the CDR3 is TGTGCCAGCAGCTTAGAGGGACGGGGGACCCAGTACTTC.

The chain combines TRBV7-3 with TRBJ2-2; D is unclear. This CDR3 region has 13 residues. V was clipped by 5 bases and J by 5 bases, with 9 bases between them. CDR1 is SGHTA and CDR2 is FQGTGA in the germline V gene. CDR3 in DNA: TGTGCCAGCAGCCCCCAAGGTACCGGGGAGCTGTTTTTT. Its protein is CASSPQGTGELFF.